These T cell receptor beta chains were read from a single sample in a study of CD8+ T cells in alopecia areata. TCRdb's copy holds only in-frame clones and misses some; the assay was immunoSEQ multiplex PCR. The sample holds 150,000 to 200,000 clones, roughly 60% seen once. The specimen was CD4+ T cells sorted from blood, collected at week 49, from a patient treated with tofacitinib. The receptors derive from a human donor with alopecia areata. CDR3s include the opening cysteine and the closing phenylalanine or tryptophan. The D gene is left open where the match is weak. The size of a clone is reported for some rows only, either as once, few or many, or as a class for expanded clones.

V gene	J gene	clone size	D gene	CDR3 length	CDR3 protein	CDR3 DNA
TRBV7-2	TRBJ2-5	.	.	12	CASSPSIQTQYF	TGTGCCAGCAGCCCGTCAATTCAGACCCAGTACTTC
TRBV6-6	TRBJ2-5	.	TRBD2	16	CASSSQLAGDQETQYF	TGTGCCAGCAGCTCACAACTAGCGGGGGACCAAGAGACCCAGTACTTC
TRBV5-1	TRBJ2-7	.	TRBD2	15	CASSLVGLAGREQYF	TGCGCCAGCAGCTTGGTGGGACTAGCGGGGCGCGAGCAGTACTTC
TRBV9	TRBJ2-3	.	.	12	CASSPITDTQYF	TGTGCCAGCAGCCCTATTACAGATACGCAGTATTTT
TRBV4-1	TRBJ2-1	few	TRBD1	15	CASSQAGQGGNEQFF	TGCGCCAGCAGCCAAGCGGGACAGGGGGGAAATGAGCAGTTCTTC
TRBV30	TRBJ1-1	.	.	13	CAWWRAPETEAFF	TGTGCCTGGTGGCGGGCGCCGGAGACTGAAGCTTTCTTT
TRBV29-1	TRBJ2-5	.	.	13	CSSTVVVGETQYF	TGCAGCTCAACCGTGGTGGTAGGAGAGACCCAGTACTTC
TRBV7-2	TRBJ1-2	.	.	14	CASSLSAWGDGYTF	TGTGCCAGCAGCTTATCGGCATGGGGGGATGGCTACACCTTC
TRBV7-2	TRBJ1-1	once	.	14	CASSQLRGHTEAFF	TGTGCCAGCAGCCAACTGCGGGGCCACACTGAAGCTTTCTTT
TRBV25-1	TRBJ1-5	few	TRBD1	13	CASRGQGNQPQHF	TGTGCCAGCAGAGGACAGGGGAACCAGCCCCAGCATTTT
TRBV30	TRBJ1-2	.	TRBD1	14	CAWSVNRGNDGYTF	TGTGCCTGGAGTGTAAACAGGGGGAATGATGGCTACACCTTC
TRBV30	TRBJ1-2	.	.	15	CAWSVRARTYDGYTF	TGTGCCTGGAGTGTACGAGCCAGGACTTACGATGGCTACACCTTC
TRBV29-1	TRBJ2-2	few	.	11	CSVAQHGELFF	TGCAGCGTTGCACAACACGGGGAGCTGTTTTTT
TRBV7-2	TRBJ2-4	.	.	13	CASSSDVRGLEYF	TGTGCCAGCAGCTCAGACGTCAGGGGATTAGAGTACTTC
TRBV30	TRBJ1-1	.	.	14	CAWRVGTVNTEAFF	TGTGCCTGGAGGGTCGGGACCGTGAACACTGAAGCTTTCTTT
TRBV7-2	TRBJ1-4	.	.	13	CASSLGAGEKLFF	TGTGCCAGCAGCTTAGGGGCGGGTGAAAAACTGTTTTTT
TRBV6-5	TRBJ2-5	.	.	10	CATRGETQYF	TGTGCCACCAGGGGAGAGACCCAGTACTTC
TRBV9	TRBJ2-7	.	.	13	CASSVGSSYEQYF	TGTGCCAGCAGCGTTGGCAGCTCCTACGAGCAGTACTTC